This record covers a single T cell receptor beta chain. This clone was counted between two and nine times. Its antigen is not yet known. No per-base quality is available; no much larger clone lies one base away. Libraries were made using the immunoSEQ multiplex PCR assay. Rearranged TCR beta chain sequences were amplified using the hsTCRB Kit according to the manufacturer's protocol. TCRB libraries were sequenced on an Illumina MiSeq. On the authors' methods: Demultiplexing, trimming and gene mapping were performed with the kit vendor's proprietary platform. The table was pulled from immuneACCESS by TCRdb, which kept in-frame rearrangements only. Such tables lose some clones; where checked, under half of the loss comes from unresolved V genes, and the rest has no known cause. D and trimming were read from the DNA, whereas the V and J calls and clone size are those reported in that table. The sample contains tens of thousands of clones, about four fifths of them found a single time. Of the sample, about 3.8% is held by the ten largest clones.

The sample's time point label, decoded: week 47, end of study. Each vaccine dose, consisting of 300 ug of a 20-mer mutant IDH1 peptide in Montanide, was administered subcutaneously with topical imiquimod. Patients received eight vaccinations in weeks 1, 3, 5, 7, 11, 15, 19 and 23, corresponding to visits V03 through V10. All donors had newly diagnosed IDH1-mutant astrocytomas of WHO grade 3 or 4 that showed loss of nuclear ATRX. The samples were drawn from NOA16, a multicentre, single-arm, open-label phase I trial in Germany that tested a mutant IDH1 peptide vaccine in humans for the first time. Genomic DNA for TCRB sequencing was extracted from EDTA blood using the DNeasy Blood and Tissue Kit. This sample was included in a study of a mutant IDH1 vaccine in newly diagnosed glioma (dated by TCRdb to the early 2020s). In the study overall: In the chemotherapy-containing groups, vaccination started alongside temozolomide cycles, whereas in patients who had radiotherapy alone it started 4-6 weeks after radiotherapy. Of the 30 or so patients who were treated, 62.5% were male and around 40% were female, and the mean age was about 40 years. The week-35 safety follow-up took place at visit V12, and the week-47 end of study took place at visit V13. Six visits were used for peripheral blood collection: V03 (baseline), V05, V07, V10, V12 and V13. Prior to enrollment, standard therapy consisting of radiotherapy alone, temozolomide alone, or radiochemotherapy with temozolomide had been administered to patients, with the combination being received by most patients. Longitudinal TCRB deep sequencing was performed for roughly 25 treated patients wherever samples were available for exploratory analyses.

Overall results and qualifications from the work: Availability determined which PBMC samples were chosen for TCRB deep sequencing. The authors stated that sample limitations prevented analyses of patient blood samples from being reproduced. Immune responses induced by the vaccine were seen in about 93% of patients across multiple MHC alleles. Pseudoprogression appeared unrelated to alterations in the top peripheral T cell clonotypes detected by TCRB sequencing.

The CDR3 spans 13 residues, from the cysteine through the phenylalanine. CDR3 DNA is the only sequence kept; it has 39 bases, read in frame from the first base. V is clipped by 4 bases and J by 2 bases, and the sequence between their germline boundaries is 9 bases long. CDR1 and CDR2 (SGHRS, YFSETQ) derive from the germline V gene. The sequences come from PBMCs, collected from a glioma patient whose treatment included an IDH1 peptide vaccine. Recombination linked TRBV5-1 to TRBJ1-1; too little of a D gene remains to name it. This sequence originates from a man aged 35-49 years with glioma. Some clones in this sample may be carry-over from other donors' samples. The CDR3 corresponds to CASSPGANTEAFF. DNA sequence: TGCGCCAGCAGCCCCGGCGCTAACACTGAAGCTTTCTTT.